The clone carrying this T cell receptor beta chain was recorded only once. The repertoire was sequenced with immunoSEQ multiplex PCR; TCRdb's copy has only in-frame clones and lacks some. The table includes 2 million or so clones, about 95% detected once. The sample belongs to a study of shared clonotypes between healthy human individuals. Study-level background: Participating donors consisted of two women and a few men aged 18 to 49. Three plates each covered CD4 naive and memory; CD8 naive two, CD8 memory one.

V gave up 0 bases and J gave up 0 bases, with 12 bases separating them. CDR1 and CDR2 from the germline V gene are ENHRY and SYGVKD. The CDR3 is made up of 17 amino acids. Selected positively for CCR7 and CD45RO-negative, naive CD8 cells excluded terminally differentiated effector memory CD45RA+ cells. The study drew all its donors from Caucasian adults living in Nashville, Tennessee. The receptor's source is a young man in good health. The gene calls are TRBV10-3 and TRBJ1-5; D is perhaps TRBD1 (6 bases). The sequencing sample was made of naive CD8+ T cells sorted from blood. The CDR3, as DNA: TGTGCCATCAGTGAGTCGATTAGGGGGGATAGCAATCAGCCCCAGCATTTT. It encodes CAISESIRGDSNQPQHF.